This paragraph covers one TCR beta chain sequence. Its antigen is not yet known. Per-nucleotide qualities are absent, and no much larger clonotype sits a single base away. Libraries were constructed by the immunoSEQ multiplex PCR assay. The authors' analysis ran thus. To diagnose cytomegalovirus status from the catalog of TCR beta chain sequences, a statistical classification framework was built. Here the immuneACCESS table is served through TCRdb, limited to in-frame sequences with V and J called. Missing clones are a known gap in these copies; in checked studies unresolved V genes cover under half, and the rest lacks a known reason. Clone size and V and J calls were adopted from that table, with D and trimming inferred from the DNA. Recorded for this sample are about 160,000 clones; less than 90% of them occurred a single time. Of the sample, approximately 2.1% falls within the top ten clones. CDR1 SGHTA and CDR2 FQGNSA were looked up in the germline V gene. V lost 1 base and J lost 3 bases; the stretch between them is 12 bases long. The CDR3 contains 15 residues, cysteine and phenylalanine counted. CDR3 DNA only is kept here, 45 bases in frame from base 1.

These data belong to a study of cytomegalovirus exposure and HLA in healthy donors (dated by TCRdb to the late 2010s). Background for the entire study: The approximately 710 repertoires of the first cohort and the 110 or so validation repertoires were produced on the same platform, according to a later analysis. To predict cytomegalovirus infection status, the study combined high-throughput TCR immunosequencing, statistical association of individual TCRs with disease status, and machine learning. The aim of the study was to test whether cataloging public T cell receptors could identify signatures of past pathogen exposure. A separate validation cohort of 100 to 150 different subjects was used in addition to the approximately 700-subject first cohort.

The research as a whole found: Most TCR sequences were seen in very few donors, while some public TCRs were found in many individuals. The study listed 164 TCR beta chains as associated with cytomegalovirus. It was suggested by the authors that the approach could potentially be generalized to other disease states and immunological phenotypes. Subsequent analysis determined that TCRs grouped into clusters in the first cohort also showed a tendency toward co-occurrence across the roughly 110 validation repertoires, and 85% to 95% of cluster scores exceeded 0. Three of the identified cytomegalovirus-associated TCR beta chains were confirmed in vitro to be specific for cytomegalovirus antigens. The classifier was reported to diagnose cytomegalovirus status with high specificity and sensitivity in both the original cohort and the validation cohort. A later analysis lacked HLA typing for the validation cohort, so it scored co-occurrence in that cohort across all 120 repertoires.

The donors belonged to the validation cohort of around 110 subjects, which was separate from the approximately 610-subject first cohort. The sequencing input was PBMCs. This chain joins TRBV7-2 to TRBJ1-2, with the D gene uncertain. The receptor was derived from a young woman in good health and CMV-seronegative. CDR3 region: CASSLGIVAHYGYTF. The DNA sequence follows: TGTGCCAGCAGCTTAGGTATAGTCGCTCACTATGGCTACACCTTC.